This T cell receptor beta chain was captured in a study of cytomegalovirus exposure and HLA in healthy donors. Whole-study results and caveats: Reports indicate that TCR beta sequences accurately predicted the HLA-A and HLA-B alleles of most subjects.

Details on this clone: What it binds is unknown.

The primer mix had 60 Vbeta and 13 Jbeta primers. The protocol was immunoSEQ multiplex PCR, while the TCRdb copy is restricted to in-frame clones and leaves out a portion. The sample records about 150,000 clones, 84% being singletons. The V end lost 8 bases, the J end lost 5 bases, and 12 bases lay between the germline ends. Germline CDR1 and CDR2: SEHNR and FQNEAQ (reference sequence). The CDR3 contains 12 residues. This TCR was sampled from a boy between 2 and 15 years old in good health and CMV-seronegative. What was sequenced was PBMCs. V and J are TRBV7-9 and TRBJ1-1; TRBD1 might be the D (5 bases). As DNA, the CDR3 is TGTGCCAGCCACAGCGGGGGGACTGAAGCTTTCTTT. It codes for CASHSGGTEAFF.